This entry lists 29 T cell receptor beta chains sequenced from one sample in a study of response to subunit inactivated influenza vaccine. TCRdb fed the RT-PCR reads into MiXCR, producing one record per CDR3 protein. The data hold 450,000 to 600,000 distinct CDR3 sequences, with approximately 17% observed a single time. Material: CD4+ T cells sorted from PBMCs, obtained around 25 months after vaccination. Receptor source: a man between 50 and 69 years old who received an inactivated influenza vaccine.

This clonotype is labeled as medium-sized. The chain combines TRBV5-1 with TRBJ1-1; 7 bases fit TRBD1. In germline, CDR1 is SGHRS, CDR2 YFSETQ. CDR3 length equals 13 residues. The V segment lost 4 bases and the J segment 7 bases; nucleotides outside the gene matches: 7. In DNA, the CDR3 is TGCGCCAGCAGCCAAGGGGGCGGAGGTGAAGCTTTCTTT. Protein product: CASSQGGGGEAFF.

This clonotype was observed a handful of times. The V and J genes are TRBV27 and TRBJ2-1; 9 positions match TRBD1. The germline V gene encodes CDR1 MNHEY and CDR2 SMNVEV (reference sequence). The CDR3 extends over 14 amino acids. The ends lost 8 bases at V and 7 bases at J; junction bases unmatched: 9. The CDR3 DNA follows: TGTGCCAGCGGGCAACAGGGGGCTGGTAATGAGCAGTTCTTC. This codes for CASGQQGAGNEQFF.

This clonotype showed up just a few times. V usage is TRBV20-1 and J usage is TRBJ2-5; D unresolved. Germline-derived CDR1 and CDR2 are DFQATT and SNEGSKA (reference sequence). Trimming left V 5 bases short and J 0 bases short, with 16 bases between. The CDR3 spans 15 residues. The CDR3 loop is CSAGDKKRYQETQYF. For the CDR3, the DNA is TGCAGTGCTGGTGACAAGAAAAGGTACCAAGAGACCCAGTACTTC.

In this sample, this clonotype turned up a few times. This chain connects TRBV2 to TRBJ1-5; no firm D call. Deletions cut 4 bases from V and 5 bases from J, with 18 bases between. Germline CDR1 reads SNHLY; CDR2 reads FYNNEI. The CDR3 contains 16 residues. The CDR3 protein is CASSGSPRNADQPQHF. CDR3 bases: TGTGCCAGCAGTGGATCGCCCCGGAACGCGGATCAGCCCCAGCATTTT.

This chain uses TRBV25-1 with TRBJ2-7, with D possibly being TRBD1 (6 bases). Germline V lookup: CDR1 MGHDK, CDR2 SYGVNS. Trimming removed 5 bases from V and 6 bases from J, with 11 bases in between. CDR3 length: 12 residues. The CDR3 sequence is CASSTTGTEQYF. The DNA for the CDR3 is TGTGCCAGCAGTACCACAGGGACCGAGCAGTACTTC.

The chain combines TRBV5-1 with TRBJ2-7; 15 bases match TRBD2. Per germline, CDR1 SGHRS and CDR2 YFSETQ. The ends lost 0 bases at V and 3 bases at J; junction bases unmatched: 4. The CDR3 is 17 residues long. The CDR3 DNA is TGCGCCAGCAGCTTGGAGGGGACTAGCGGGAGGTACTACGAGCAGTACTTC. Protein product: CASSLEGTSGRYYEQYF. The whole variable domain, filled in from reference TRBV5-1 and TRBJ2-7, reads KAGVTQTPRYLIKTRGQQVTLSCSPISGHRSVSWYQQTPGQGLQFLFEYFSETQRNKGNFPGRFSGRQFSNSRSEMNVSTLELGDSALYLCASSLEGTSGRYYEQYFGPGTRLTVT.

This clonotype was detected only a few times. The chain couples TRBV29-1 to TRBJ1-2; D is ambiguous. Trimming removed 7 bases from V and 4 bases from J, with 16 bases in between. Germline assignment: CDR1 SQVTM and CDR2 ANQGSEA. The CDR3 is 13 amino acids. Here the CDR3 reads CSAEKAWGYGYTF. Here the CDR3 DNA reads TGCAGCGCCGAAAAGGCCTGGGGCTATGGCTACACCTTC.

The V and J genes are TRBV6-2 or TRBV6-3 and TRBJ2-1, with no clear D. V lost 8 bases and J lost 9, with 11 bases in between. Looked up from germline, CDR1 is MNHEY and CDR2 is SVGEGT. The CDR3 loop spans 11 amino acids. This chain's CDR3 is CASGRLTEQFF. DNA for the CDR3: TGTGCCAGCGGCCGACTGACTGAGCAGTTCTTC.

This clonotype was found a few times. The chain couples TRBV24-1 to TRBJ2-1; D possibly corresponds to TRBD1 (5 bases). From germline, CDR1 is KGHDR and CDR2 SFDVKD. Trimming removed 1 base from V and 8 bases from J, with 17 bases in between. The CDR3 has 16 residues. In nucleotides, the CDR3 is TGTGCCACCAGTGATTTAGACAGCATCCAGCTCGATGAGCAGTTCTTC. The encoded protein is CATSDLDSIQLDEQFF.

The table lists this clonotype with many counts. J is TRBJ1-5 and V is TRBV5-1; TRBD1 aligns across 8 bases. This CDR3 contains 15 residues. Per the germline V gene, CDR1 is SGHRS and CDR2 is YFSETQ. V shed 3 bases, J shed 6 bases, and the junction held 8 bases outside the gene matches. DNA of the CDR3: TGCGCCAGCAGCTACCAGGGGGCGGTTGGTCAGCCCCAGCATTTT. This translates into CASSYQGAVGQPQHF.

This clonotype was counted a few times. V usage is TRBV12-3 or TRBV12-4 and J usage is TRBJ1-2; no clear D. Trimming pared 6 bases from V and 2 bases from J, leaving 7 bases between. This CDR3 is 12 amino acids long. The CDR3 reads CASRESNYGYTF. The CDR3 DNA reads as TGTGCCAGCAGGGAATCCAACTATGGCTACACCTTC.

CDR3 sequence reads: CASSHIPGQGAFIPMNEQFF. CDR3 nucleotide sequence: TGCGCCAGCAGCCACATACCGGGACAGGGGGCGTTTATTCCTATGAATGAGCAGTTCTTC. The chain links TRBV4-3 to TRBJ2-1, with 12 positions matching TRBD1. Germline CDR1 is LGHNA and CDR2 is YSLEER. This CDR3 has 20 residues. V gave up 3 bases and J gave up 7 bases; unmatched junction bases: 19.

This clonotype was observed at least ten times. J is TRBJ2-7 and V is TRBV28; 7 bases map to TRBD2. There are 14 residues in the CDR3. Trimming at V came to 3 bases and at J to 3 bases, leaving 5 bases not matched to a gene. Looked up from germline, CDR1 is MDHEN and CDR2 is SYDVKM. The CDR3 bases are TGTGCCAGCAGTTTCGGCGGGAGTGTCTACGAGCAGTACTTC. It yields the protein CASSFGGSVYEQYF.

The V and J genes are TRBV5-1 and TRBJ1-6; no reliable D call. The CDR3 has 14 residues. Looked up from germline, CDR1 is SGHRS and CDR2 is YFSETQ. Trimming took off 0 bases at V and 5 bases at J, with 6 bases between the two ends. DNA of the CDR3: TGCGCCAGCAGCTTGGGACACGATAATTCACCCCTCCACTTT. As protein: CASSLGHDNSPLHF.

The V call is TRBV15, the J call TRBJ2-1, with 10 bases matching TRBD2. This CDR3 spans 15 amino acids. Germline V gene sequence: CDR1 LNHNV, CDR2 YYDKDF (reference sequence). Unmatched junction bases numbered 4, after V lost 2 bases and J lost 6 bases. CDR3 coding DNA: TGTGCCACCAGCAGATCTAGCGGGGGTCTCAATGAGCAGTTCTTC. Translating gives CATSRSSGGLNEQFF.

The chain is built from TRBV11-2 and TRBJ2-4; 8 bases are a match to TRBD1. V lost 4 bases to trimming and J lost 0 bases; unmatched junction nucleotides: 17. The germline V gene encodes CDR1 SGHAT and CDR2 FQNNGV. The CDR3 spans 20 residues. DNA of the CDR3: TGTGCCAGCAGCTCCCCCGCGGCAGGGGGCCAGTACCTAGCCAAAAACATTCAGTACTTC. It is translated as CASSSPAAGGQYLAKNIQYF.

The chain has TRBV12-3 or TRBV12-4 and TRBJ2-7; tentative D call: TRBD1 (6 bases). This CDR3 spans 19 amino acids. The V end was cut by 5 bases, the J end by 3 bases, with 29 bases between. The CDR3 region is CASSPMGAWGTVQFYEQYF. DNA of the CDR3: TGTGCCAGCAGTCCCATGGGGGCCTGGGGGACCGTCCAGTTCTACGAGCAGTACTTC.

The chain recombines TRBV7-6 with TRBJ2-1; D unclear. The germline gives CDR1 SGHVS, CDR2 FNYEAQ. Between the trimmed V and J ends, which lost 5 bases and 15 bases, there was a span of 17 bases. The CDR3 runs to 12 residues. This CDR3 reads CASSAPDGFRFF. CDR3 DNA sequence: TGTGCCAGCAGCGCTCCGGACGGGTTTCGGTTCTTC. The full variable domain, with the rest looked up from reference TRBV7-6 and TRBJ2-1, is GAGVSQSPRYKVTKRGQDVALRCDPISGHVSLYWYRQALGQGPEFLTYFNYEAQQDKSGLPNDRFSAERPEGSISTLTIQRTEQRDSAMYRCASSAPDGFRFFGPGTRLTVL.

This clonotype has at least ten counts. This chain joins TRBV12-3 or TRBV12-4 and TRBJ2-7; 9 bases match TRBD1. This CDR3 is built from 14 residues. The V and J ends lost 6 bases and 2 bases, in that order; junction bases with no gene match: 5. The chain's CDR3 is CASRDRGFPYEQYF. The CDR3 DNA follows: TGTGCCAGCAGGGACAGGGGCTTCCCCTACGAGCAGTACTTC.

This clonotype was recorded a few times. V gene TRBV12-3 or TRBV12-4 combines with J gene TRBJ2-4; 7 nucleotides align to TRBD1. This CDR3 spans 14 amino acids. V was pared by 6 bases and J by 0 bases, with 2 bases of the junction left unmatched. The CDR3 nucleotides are TGTGCCAGCAGAGGGGGCCTAGCCAAAAACATTCAGTACTTC. Translated, it gives CASRGGLAKNIQYF.

This clonotype has at least ten counts. The chain links TRBV20-1 to TRBJ2-7; 9 nucleotides line up with TRBD1. V gave up 1 base and J gave up 3 bases; unmatched junction bases: 10. CDR1 is DFQATT and CDR2 is SNEGSKA in the germline V gene (reference sequence). The CDR3 has 16 residues. The CDR3 DNA reads as TGCAGTGCTAGAGGCCCTGGGACAGGGCCCTTCTACGAGCAGTACTTC. This encodes CSARGPGTGPFYEQYF.

The rearrangement links TRBV9 to TRBJ2-5, with D maybe TRBD2 (6 bases). Looked up from germline, CDR1 is SGDLS and CDR2 is YYNGEE. CDR3 size: 14 residues. Trimming stripped 3 bases from V and 5 bases from J, with 14 bases between. This CDR3 reads CASSAHRDWETQYF. The DNA for the CDR3 is TGTGCCAGCAGCGCGCACCGGGACTGGGAGACCCAGTACTTC.

The rearrangement links TRBV20-1 to TRBJ1-2; D remains ambiguous. Germline V gives CDR1 DFQATT, CDR2 SNEGSKA (reference sequence). Trimming pared 6 bases from V and 5 bases from J, leaving 13 bases between. The CDR3 is 12 residues long. The CDR3 DNA is TGCAGTGCCGTCAGGAGTATATATGGCTACACCTTC. Translating gives CSAVRSIYGYTF.

The CDR3 sequence is CATSRGGATDTQYF. CDR3 coding DNA: TGTGCCACCAGCAGAGGTGGGGCCACAGATACGCAGTATTTT. The rearrangement links TRBV15 to TRBJ2-3, with D possibly matching TRBD1 (5 bases). The CDR3 length is 14 residues. V was clipped by 1 base and J by 2 bases, with 7 bases between them. Germline CDR1 is LNHNV and CDR2 is YYDKDF (reference sequence).

The table lists this clonotype with a few counts. The rearrangement links TRBV5-1 to TRBJ2-7, with 8 bases fitting TRBD2. The CDR3 covers 14 residues. In germline, CDR1 is SGHRS, CDR2 YFSETQ. V lost 4 bases and J lost 7; bases outside the gene matches: 10. This CDR3 is CASSPGGGLIEQYF. The CDR3 DNA reads as TGCGCCAGCAGCCCGGGGGGGGGTTTAATTGAGCAGTACTTC.

V gene TRBV10-3 combines with J gene TRBJ1-5, with D unresolved. The CDR3 is 13 residues long. Per the germline V gene, CDR1 is ENHRY and CDR2 is SYGVKD. The ends were cut back, 10 bases at V and 2 bases at J, with 12 bases in the middle. The CDR3 spells CATAGQRNQPQHF. As DNA, the CDR3 is TGTGCCACCGCTGGGCAGCGCAATCAGCCCCAGCATTTT.

This clonotype was seen a handful of times. The gene calls are TRBV20-1 and TRBJ1-2; 9 bases align to TRBD1. This CDR3 contains 13 residues. The ends lost 5 bases at V and 6 bases at J; junction bases unmatched: 7. Germline V gene sequence: CDR1 DFQATT, CDR2 SNEGSKA (reference sequence). This CDR3 is CSAPRQGGNGYTF. CDR3 DNA sequence: TGCAGTGCTCCCCGACAGGGGGGTAATGGCTACACCTTC.

The rearrangement links TRBV19 to TRBJ1-3; a possible D gene is TRBD1 (5 bases). The CDR3 is 15 residues long. Germline V gene data show CDR1 as LNHDA and CDR2 as SQIVND (reference sequence). Trimming stripped 4 bases from V and 1 base from J, with 11 bases between. The CDR3 coding sequence is TGTGCCAGTAGTAGGGACGGGGCGTCTGGAAACACCATATATTTT. Encoded protein: CASSRDGASGNTIYF.

The chain links TRBV30 to TRBJ2-1, with a tentative D call TRBD1 (6 bases). CDR3 length equals 14 residues. Per germline, CDR1 GTSNPN and CDR2 SVGIG (reference sequence). The V and J ends lost 4 bases and 6 bases respectively, with 16 bases between them. The CDR3 reads CAWTNRVRSNEQFF. The CDR3 coding sequence is TGTGCCTGGACAAACAGGGTAAGATCCAATGAGCAGTTCTTC.